Listed below are T cell receptor beta chains from one sample, sequenced in a study of early stage breast cancer tumors. The method was immunoSEQ multiplex PCR; TCRdb's version includes in-frame clones alone and lacks a portion of them. The top ten clones hold about a tenth of a sample with tens of thousands of clones, 84% of them seen once. The sequenced material came from blood. These receptors came from a person aged 45-60 years with breast cancer. The CDR3 runs from the conserved cysteine through the conserved F or W. The D gene is left open where the match is weak. Clone size is not always given. Where it is, it says once, few, many or a class for expanded clones.

d_gene	v_gene	abundance	j_gene	CDR3nt	CDR3aa
-	TRBV5-5	-	TRBJ1-1	TGTGCCAGCAGCCCGTGGTCGGGGGGCGACACTGAAGCTTTCTTT	CASSPWSGGDTEAFF
TRBD2	TRBV7-7	-	TRBJ2-5	TGTGCCAGCAGCTTGGGCGGGGGGGCCATGGAGACCCAGTACTTC	CASSLGGGAMETQYF
TRBD1	TRBV19	-	TRBJ1-5	TGTGCCAGTAGACCCGGGACAGGGGGCAATCAGCCCCAGCATTTT	CASRPGTGGNQPQHF
-	TRBV4-3	-	TRBJ2-1	TGCGCCAGCAGCCAAGATCAAGGCTACCGGGAGCAGTTCTTC	CASSQDQGYREQFF
-	TRBV29-1	-	TRBJ1-1	TGCAGCGTTGATGGGACGACTGAAGCTTTCTTT	CSVDGTTEAFF
-	TRBV5-1	-	TRBJ2-5	TGCGCCAGCAGCCCGGACATCCAAGAGACCCAGTACTTC	CASSPDIQETQYF
TRBD1	TRBV6-1	-	TRBJ2-3	TGTGCCAGCAGTGCAATTTGGACAGGGTATAGCACAGATACGCAGTATTTT	CASSAIWTGYSTDTQYF
-	TRBV10-3	-	TRBJ2-5	TGTGCCATCAGTGAGACTAAAGAGACCCAGTACTTC	CAISETKETQYF
TRBD1	TRBV11-2	few	TRBJ2-1	TGTGCCAGCAGCTCCAACAGGGGAAATGAGCAGTTCTTC	CASSSNRGNEQFF
TRBD2	TRBV5-6	-	TRBJ2-1	TGTGCCAGCAGCTTGGAGCTAGCGGGAGTAAGTGAGCAGTTCTTC	CASSLELAGVSEQFF
-	TRBV29-1	-	TRBJ1-1	TGCAGCGTTGAAGATCGGGTGTTAGGACCGGTGACTGAAGCTTTCTTT	CSVEDRVLGPVTEAFF
TRBD1	TRBV2	-	TRBJ2-2	TGTGCCAGCAACAACAGGGGGCTTGGCACCGGGGAGCTGTTTTTT	CASNNRGLGTGELFF
-	TRBV18	-	TRBJ2-5	TGTGCCAGCTCACCATACGCGGCAGCCCAAGAGACCCAGTACTTC	CASSPYAAAQETQYF
-	TRBV28	few	TRBJ2-1	TGTGCCAGCAGTGTCCCTCGTGAGCAGTTCTTC	CASSVPREQFF
-	TRBV28	-	TRBJ2-3	TGTGCCAGCAGTTCCCCCAGATCGGCCCCAGGCACAGATACGCAGTATTTT	CASSSPRSAPGTDTQYF
TRBD2	TRBV9	-	TRBJ2-3	TGTGCCAGCAGCGTAGCTAGCGGGAGCTTTAGAGGTACGCAGTATTTT	CASSVASGSFRGTQYF
-	TRBV6-6	-	TRBJ1-2	TGTGCCAGCAGTTACGGCGCCCTGAATTTTAACTATGGCTACACCTTC	CASSYGALNFNYGYTF
-	TRBV7-2	-	TRBJ2-2	TGTGCCAGCAGCCCCCCCCGAAGGACCGGGGAGCTGTTTTTT	CASSPPRRTGELFF
-	TRBV27	-	TRBJ2-1	TGTGCCAGCGCGGTATACGGGGAGAAGTTATACAATGAGCAGTTCTTC	CASAVYGEKLYNEQFF
TRBD2	TRBV7-2	-	TRBJ2-7	TGTGCCAGCAGCTTATCGGGGCGGGAGGGGGCCTACGAGCAGTACTTC	CASSLSGREGAYEQYF
TRBD2	TRBV7-9	-	TRBJ2-7	TGTGCCAGCAGCTCGACTAGCGAGAGCTCCTACGAGCAGTACTTC	CASSSTSESSYEQYF
-	TRBV6-5	-	TRBJ1-5	TGTGCCAGCAGCACCAGGGTGAGTCAGCCCCAGCATTTT	CASSTRVSQPQHF
TRBD2	TRBV29-1	-	TRBJ2-1	TGCAGCGTTGGAGGGACTAGCGGGAGATTGAATGAGCAGTTCTTC	CSVGGTSGRLNEQFF
TRBD2	TRBV4-2	-	TRBJ2-1	TGTGCCAGCGGGCCAATAGCGGGCCCGACCTACAATGAGCAGTTCTTC	CASGPIAGPTYNEQFF
TRBD1	TRBV5-1	-	TRBJ2-5	TGCGCCAGCTCACGGACAGGTCCGCTCCAAGAGACCCAGTACTTC	CASSRTGPLQETQYF
TRBD2	TRBV7-7	-	TRBJ2-5	TGTGCCAGCAGCTTAGAAACGGGGGGGCAGCAGTACTTC	CASSLETGGQQYF
TRBD1	TRBV5-1	-	TRBJ2-1	TGCGCCAGCAGCTCCGGGACAGGGAATGAGCAGTTCTTC	CASSSGTGNEQFF
TRBD1	TRBV4-1	-	TRBJ2-7	TGCGCCAGCAGCCAAGAAACATCAGGGGGCGCGGCGTCCTACGAGCAGTACTTC	CASSQETSGGAASYEQYF
TRBD1	TRBV4-1	-	TRBJ1-3	TGCGCCAGCAGCCAAGCAACCCGGGACAGGGGAAACACCATATATTTT	CASSQATRDRGNTIYF
-	TRBV7-9	-	TRBJ1-1	TGTGCCAGCTTTTTGGCCGGGATGAACACTGAAGCTTTCTTT	CASFLAGMNTEAFF
TRBD1	TRBV7-2	-	TRBJ2-1	TGTGCCAGCAGCCCACAGGGGAGCTCCTACAATGAGCAGTTCTTC	CASSPQGSSYNEQFF
-	TRBV18	-	TRBJ1-3	TGTGCCAGCTCGCCGGACTCTGGAAACACCATATATTTT	CASSPDSGNTIYF
TRBD1	TRBV6-1	-	TRBJ1-3	TGTGCCAGCAGTACAGGACAGGGGTCTGGAAACACCATATATTTT	CASSTGQGSGNTIYF
-	TRBV27	-	TRBJ1-5	TGTGCCAGCAGTTTTGGAATGAATCAGCCCCAGCATTTT	CASSFGMNQPQHF
TRBD1	TRBV7-9	-	TRBJ1-6	TGTGCCAGCAGCTTAGTGTGGGACAGCGATAATTCACCCCTCCACTTT	CASSLVWDSDNSPLHF
TRBD1	TRBV5-1	-	TRBJ2-7	TGCGCCAGCAGCTTGGTTGGGGGGACAGGGAACGAGCAGTACTTC	CASSLVGGTGNEQYF
-	TRBV28	-	TRBJ2-7	TGTGCCAGCAGTCCGCCCCGGGGGCCCTACGAGCAGTACTTC	CASSPPRGPYEQYF
-	TRBV14	-	TRBJ2-3	TGTGCCAGCAGCCGCACCCCAAGAGCGGGCTTCACAGATACGCAGTATTTT	CASSRTPRAGFTDTQYF
-	TRBV28	-	TRBJ1-5	TGTGCCAGCAGTCACCGGAATAGCAATCAGCCCCAGCATTTT	CASSHRNSNQPQHF
-	TRBV20-1	-	TRBJ2-7	TGCAGTGCTAGGGGGGTGGAGCAGTACTTC	CSARGVEQYF
-	TRBV2	-	TRBJ1-3	TGTGCCAGCAGTCACGGTGCTGGAAACACCATATATTTT	CASSHGAGNTIYF
-	TRBV6-4	medium-sized	TRBJ1-1	TGTGCCAGCAGTGACAGGGAGAACACTGAAGCTTTCTTT	CASSDRENTEAFF
TRBD2	TRBV7-3	-	TRBJ2-3	TGTGCCAGCGCAAGCGGGACTAGCGGGGGGGCTGGCACAGATACGCAGTATTTT	CASASGTSGGAGTDTQYF
-	TRBV5-6	-	TRBJ2-7	TGTGCCAGCAGCTTGGCGAACTCCTACGAGCAGTACTTC	CASSLANSYEQYF
-	TRBV4-1	-	TRBJ1-5	TGCGCCAGCAGCCTACTAGGGAGCAATCAGCCCCAGCATTTT	CASSLLGSNQPQHF
TRBD1	TRBV28	-	TRBJ2-3	TGTGCCAGCAGTTTAGGGACAGGTGGGGATACGCAGTATTTT	CASSLGTGGDTQYF
TRBD2	TRBV6-6	-	TRBJ2-2	TGTGCCTCCCAGCGGGAGGCCCCCCCGGGCGGGGAGCTGTTTTTT	CASQREAPPGGELFF
-	TRBV5-8	-	TRBJ1-5	TGTGCCAGCAGCCCCTCTTGGGGTGGTAGCAATCAGCCCCAGCATTTT	CASSPSWGGSNQPQHF
-	TRBV4-2	-	TRBJ2-5	TGTGCCAGCAGCCAAGATCGGCAGGCTGAGACCCAGTACTTC	CASSQDRQAETQYF
TRBD1	TRBV19	-	TRBJ1-5	TGTGCCAGTAGTCTCGGGACAGCTCAGCATTTT	CASSLGTAQHF
TRBD2	TRBV7-8	once	TRBJ2-2	TGTGCCAGCAGTCCACTAGCGGGAGACACCGGGGAGCTGTTTTTT	CASSPLAGDTGELFF